This T cell receptor beta chain comes out of a study of T-cell reconstitution after alpha-beta-depleted transplantation in children. Molecular barcoding with unique molecular identifiers was used for the TCRbeta library. TCRdb re-called the PCR reads through MiXCR, storing one row per CDR3 protein. Of over 550,000 distinct CDR3 sequences in the sample, about 10% were seen once. The sequences come from PBMCs from the stem cell graft donor, collected from the stem cell graft. The TCR comes from a human donor who donated a stem cell graft to a child with acute myeloid leukemia.

The DNA of the CDR3 is TGCAGCGTTGATACGGGGATAGATACGCAGTATTTT. Translating it yields CSVDTGIDTQYF. This chain joins TRBV29-1 and TRBJ2-3; maybe TRBD2 (5 bases). Germline lookup yields CDR1 SQVTM and CDR2 ANQGSEA. V was shortened by 3 bases and J by 5 bases, with 9 bases between the two germline ends. CDR3 length equals 12 residues.